Following are 9 T cell receptor beta chains from one sample sequenced in a study of CD4 T cells in relation to SARS-CoV-2 and coronaviruses. TCRdb's table, derived via immunoSEQ multiplex PCR, lists solely in-frame clones and lacks some. This sample has 9,500 to 13,000 clones, with about 90% found just once. The specimen was naive CD4+ T cells from PBMCs. Sample subset: naive CD4+ T cells isolated by negative enrichment. The source of these receptors is an adult with COVID-19.

This chain links TRBV11-3 with TRBJ2-7; 10 bases align to TRBD2. This CDR3 contains 16 residues. V was pared by 6 bases and J by 5 bases, with 13 bases of the junction left unmatched. Germline lookup yields CDR1 SGHNT and CDR2 YENEEA. In nucleotides, the CDR3 is TGTGCCAGCAGTTCTGAGCGGGGGGGCCTAAGAAACGAGCAGTACTTC. Translation gives CASSSERGGLRNEQYF.

This chain links TRBV24-1 with TRBJ2-5; 7 bases are a match to TRBD2. The CDR3 totals 15 residues. Germline assignment: CDR1 KGHDR and CDR2 SFDVKD. V lost 4 bases to trimming and J lost 4 bases; unmatched junction nucleotides: 8. The CDR3 loop reads CATSEWGRGAETQYF. The CDR3 DNA sequence: TGTGCCACCAGTGAGTGGGGGAGGGGTGCAGAGACCCAGTACTTC.

The rearrangement uses TRBV12-3 or TRBV12-4 and TRBJ2-1, with TRBD2 as a possible D gene (5 bases). The CDR3 totals 12 residues. Trimming shortened V by 7 bases and J by 4 bases, and 8 bases separated the two germline ends. The CDR3 reads CASTGDYNEQFF. The CDR3 DNA is TGTGCCAGCACCGGGGATTACAATGAGCAGTTCTTC.

The chain uses TRBV6-5 and TRBJ1-2; 7 bases agree with TRBD1. The V gene's germline CDR1 is MNHEY and CDR2 SVGAGI. V was pared by 11 bases and J by 4 bases, with 16 bases of the junction left unmatched. The CDR3 totals 15 residues. The CDR3 is CAAASERQGPYGYTF. CDR3 coding DNA: TGTGCCGCAGCCAGCGAGAGACAGGGACCCTATGGCTACACCTTC.

The chain combines TRBV5-1 with TRBJ1-5; no clear D gene. Germline V gene data show CDR1 as SGHRS and CDR2 as YFSETQ. Trimming took 4 bases from V and 0 from J, leaving 5 bases between them. CDR3 size: 13 residues. CDR3 loop: CASSPNSNQPQHF. CDR3 sequence (DNA): TGCGCCAGCAGCCCGAATAGCAATCAGCCCCAGCATTTT.

The V and J genes are TRBV29-1 and TRBJ1-4, with a possible D match to TRBD1 (6 bases). The germline CDR1 and CDR2 sequences are SQVTM and ANQGSEA. The CDR3 has 13 amino acids. V lost 3 bases to trimming and J lost 7 bases, with 12 bases between them. Here the CDR3 reads CSVDLGAGEKLFF. The CDR3, as DNA: TGCAGCGTTGATTTGGGGGCCGGTGAAAAACTGTTTTTT.

This clone was recorded only once. This chain joins TRBV30 and TRBJ2-1; D call uncertain. Trimming removed 8 bases at V and 6 bases at J, with 17 bases between. CDR1 GTSNPN and CDR2 SVGIG come from the germline V gene (reference sequence). The CDR3 spans 13 residues. CDR3 nucleotides: TGTGCCCCGCAAAAGCCCAATTTCAATGAGCAGTTCTTC. Its translation: CAPQKPNFNEQFF.

This chain joins TRBV6-6 and TRBJ1-6; D is unclear. Trimming took off 2 bases at V and 6 bases at J, with 11 bases between the two ends. The CDR3 runs 15 residues. Per germline, CDR1 MNHNY and CDR2 SVGAGI (reference sequence). The CDR3 DNA reads TGTGCCAGCAGTTACGCGGAAGGGATTAATTCACCCCTCCACTTT. Translated, it gives CASSYAEGINSPLHF.

The chain has TRBV11-3 and TRBJ1-4, with no clear D. This CDR3 contains 12 residues. With 5 bases removed from V and 8 bases from J, the gap between germline ends came to 9 bases. Per the germline V gene, CDR1 is SGHNT and CDR2 is YENEEA. CDR3 sequence (DNA): TGTGCCAGCAGCATGAGACGGGAAAAACTGTTTTTT. Its protein is CASSMRREKLFF.